Each of the 3 T cell receptor beta chains below was sequenced from the same sample in a study of shared clonotypes between healthy human individuals (dated by TCRdb to about 2020). Library preparation employed the immunoSEQ multiplex PCR assay. TCRdb stores this immuneACCESS table with in-frame sequences only. Part of the clones is absent; in the studies checked, under half of the shortfall reflects unresolved V genes, and no reason is known for the rest. Present in this sample are 2,500,000 or so clones, under 95% of which were seen just once. The top ten hold about 0.38% of the sample. Material for sequencing was naive CD4+ T cells from PBMCs. Taken with the paper, the label for cell subset or site translates to: CD45RA+ positively selected. The receptors here all came from a man aged 18 to 29 in good health. Some clones in this sample may be carry-over from other donors' samples.

The chain carries TRBV30 and TRBJ1-1; the D gene is possibly TRBD1 (5 bases). The CDR3 covers 13 residues. V was pared by 3 bases and J by 4 bases, with 12 bases between. Germline lookup yields CDR1 GTSNPN and CDR2 SVGIG (reference sequence). The CDR3 DNA sequence: TGTGCCTGGAGCCCGGGACTGTCCACTGAAGCTTTCTTT. This codes for CAWSPGLSTEAFF. Looking up the rest from reference TRBV30 and TRBJ1-1 gives the full variable domain: SQTIHQWPATLVQPVGSPLSLECTVEGTSNPNLYWYRQAAGRGLQLLFYSVGIGQISSEVPQNLSASRPQDRQFILSSKKLLLSDSGFYLCAWSPGLSTEAFFGQGTRLTVV.

The chain combines TRBV7-3 with TRBJ2-5; 12 nucleotides align to TRBD1. After removal of 1 base from V and 7 bases from J, the junction contained 4 bases not matched to a gene. The CDR3 contains 15 residues. Germline V gene lookup returns CDR1 SGHTA and CDR2 FQGTGA. The CDR3 DNA sequence: TGTGCCAGCAGCTTAAAGGGACAGGGGGCCGGGACCCAGTACTTC. Translating it yields CASSLKGQGAGTQYF.

The count of this clone is one. The rearrangement joins TRBV7-6 to TRBJ1-2, with TRBD1 matching over 7 bases. The V and J ends lost 5 bases and 2 bases, in that order; junction bases with no gene match: 2. The V gene's germline CDR1 is SGHVS and CDR2 FNYEAQ. The CDR3 covers 13 residues. The CDR3, as DNA: TGTGCCAGCAGCCCACAGGGGAACTATGGCTACACCTTC. It yields the protein CASSPQGNYGYTF.